The 12 T cell receptor beta chains listed next were all sequenced from one sample in a study of vaccination effects on CD4 cells after COVID-19. TCRdb keeps only in-frame clones here, not all; method: immunoSEQ multiplex PCR. The sample yields about 73,000 clones, 65% to 75% seen once. These receptors' targets are unknown. ViraFEST expansion of antigen-specific CD4+ T cells with viral peptide pools preceded sequencing. Culture lasted about nine days before CD4+ T cell isolation. Vaccinated participants had no history of SARS-CoV-2 infection and tested negative for nucleocapsid antibodies. Here the sequenced sample was CD4+ T cells from PBMCs cultured with HCoV-NL63 spike peptides, taken before COVID-19 vaccination. Every receptor here comes from a human donor who received a COVID-19 vaccine.

The rearrangement joins TRBV14 to TRBJ1-2; D call uncertain. This CDR3 is built from 14 residues. V shed 2 bases and J shed 1 base, with 8 bases lying between them. The germline V gene encodes CDR1 SGHDN and CDR2 FVKESK. CDR3 protein: CASSQQPFNYGYTF. CDR3 bases: TGTGCCAGCAGCCAACAGCCGTTTAACTATGGCTACACCTTC.

CDR3 coding DNA: TGCGCCAGCAGCCCGCGGTTTGGGGAGACCCAGTACTTC. Protein sequence: CASSPRFGETQYF. The chain links TRBV4-3 to TRBJ2-5; D is unresolved. V lost 4 bases and J lost 5, with 11 bases in between. The CDR3 has 13 amino acids. Germline-derived CDR1 and CDR2 are LGHNA and YSLEER.

The rearrangement joins TRBV29-1 to TRBJ1-5; tentatively, D is TRBD1 (6 bases). V was pared by 4 bases and J by 0 bases, with 7 bases between. The CDR3 contains 13 residues. Germline V lookup: CDR1 SQVTM, CDR2 ANQGSEA. The CDR3 nucleotides read TGCAGCGTTGGGACAGATAGCAATCAGCCCCAGCATTTT. Protein sequence: CSVGTDSNQPQHF.

This clone was detected only a few times. This rearrangement joins TRBV18 to TRBJ1-4; 7 nucleotides align to TRBD1. The CDR3 totals 16 residues. The germline gives CDR1 KGHSH, CDR2 LQKENI. Trimming took 3 bases from V and 4 from J; bases not matched to a gene: 8. The CDR3 nucleotides read TGTGCCAGCTCACCTCGCCAGGGGGATGGTAATGAAAAACTGTTTTTT. Amino acid sequence: CASSPRQGDGNEKLFF.

The CDR3 DNA follows: TGTGCCAGCAGTGGGACAGGGGGCAGTGAAGCTTTCTTT. Its translation is CASSGTGGSEAFF. The V gene is TRBV2, the J gene TRBJ1-1; 11 bases map to TRBD1. Trimming cost V 4 bases and J 7 bases; bases outside gene matches: 2. Per the germline V gene, CDR1 is SNHLY and CDR2 is FYNNEI. The CDR3 has 13 residues.

V is TRBV30 and J is TRBJ1-3; D unclear. The CDR3 sequence is 15 residues long. Trimming cost V 3 bases and J 0 bases, with 12 bases left between them. Germline assignment: CDR1 GTSNPN and CDR2 SVGIG (reference sequence). CDR3 amino acids: CAWSRTGNSGNTIYF. The CDR3 region has the DNA TGTGCCTGGAGCCGGACGGGAAACTCTGGAAACACCATATATTTT.

The chain couples TRBV7-3 to TRBJ2-2; 12 bases fit TRBD1. V was pared by 7 bases and J by 7 bases, with 19 bases of the junction left unmatched. The germline V gene encodes CDR1 SGHTA and CDR2 FQGTGA. The CDR3 is 19 residues long. The CDR3, as DNA: TGTGCCAGCATCACTCCCAGGAGCCGGGACAGGGGGCTGAACGGGGAGCTGTTTTTT. Protein product: CASITPRSRDRGLNGELFF.

This clone was counted once. The J gene is TRBJ2-1, the V gene TRBV18; 8 nucleotides line up with TRBD2. The V gene's germline CDR1 is KGHSH and CDR2 LQKENI. CDR3 length: 15 residues. The ends lost 3 bases at V and 2 bases at J; junction bases unmatched: 3. As DNA, the CDR3 is TGTGCCAGCTCACCGATTAGCGGGACCTACAATGAGCAGTTCTTC. Residues: CASSPISGTYNEQFF.

The V gene is TRBV6-1, the J gene TRBJ2-1; the match to TRBD2 covers 9 bases. The trim removed 3 bases at V and 13 bases at J, leaving 13 bases unmatched. The CDR3 extends over 15 amino acids. CDR1 MNHNS and CDR2 SASEGT come from the germline V gene. CDR3 bases: TGTGCCAGCAGTGATTCGGGGACTAGCCGTAGCCGACAGTTCTTC. Translating gives CASSDSGTSRSRQFF.

The chain employs TRBV5-1 and TRBJ1-5; TRBD1 might be the D (6 bases). V was shortened by 3 bases and J by 3 bases, with 10 bases between the two germline ends. The V gene's germline CDR1 is SGHRS and CDR2 YFSETQ. CDR3 length equals 14 residues. The CDR3 here is CASSSGGLNQPQHF. The CDR3, as DNA: TGCGCCAGCAGCTCCGGGGGGCTCAATCAGCCCCAGCATTTT. The full variable domain, in which reference TRBV5-1 and TRBJ1-5 provide the parts outside the CDR3, is KAGVTQTPRYLIKTRGQQVTLSCSPISGHRSVSWYQQTPGQGLQFLFEYFSETQRNKGNFPGRFSGRQFSNSRSEMNVSTLELGDSALYLCASSSGGLNQPQHFGDGTRLSIL.

The rearrangement uses TRBV24-1 and TRBJ2-3; TRBD2 matches at 8 bases. This CDR3 region has 15 residues. Germline values: CDR1 KGHDR, CDR2 SFDVKD. V lost 3 bases and J lost 6; bases outside the gene matches: 7. The CDR3 spells CATSDPGGAGDTQYF. As DNA, the CDR3 is TGTGCCACCAGTGATCCCGGGGGGGCGGGGGATACGCAGTATTTT.

V usage is TRBV6-4 and J usage is TRBJ1-2; 8 bases match TRBD1. The length of the CDR3 is 15 residues. CDR1 is MRHNA and CDR2 is SNTAGT in the germline V gene. Trimming at V came to 4 bases and at J to 2 bases, leaving 6 bases not matched to a gene. CDR3 bases: TGTGCCAGCAGTGTCTCGACAGGGGTGAACTATGGCTACACCTTC. It specifies CASSVSTGVNYGYTF.